This T cell receptor (beta chain) derives from a study of T cells in Graves' hyperthyroidism and ophthalmopathy. Stable hyperthyroidism: no ophthalmopathy progression over 18 months of follow-up. The source material, RNA transcripts, was used to amplify TCR beta CDR3 regions. The HTBI primer set drove a first-round RT-PCR of the TCR CDR3. Each CDR3 protein gets one entry after TCRdb re-called the multiplex PCR reads with MiXCR. Of over 45,000 distinct CDR3 sequences listed, 49% are singletons. Germline CDR1 reads SQVTM; CDR2 reads ANQGSEA. V was cut by 8 bases and J by 2 bases, with 16 bases left in between. The CDR3 runs to 13 residues. This clonotype was observed many times.

This receptor was obtained from a woman aged 45 to 65 with Graves' hyperthyroidism. Sequencing input: peripheral blood or thyroid tissue (not recorded which). V gene TRBV29-1 combines with J gene TRBJ2-7, with no clear D. The CDR3 nucleotides are TGCAGCATTACATTCGACACAGCCTACGAGCAGTACTTC. This translates into CSITFDTAYEQYF.